These 13 T cell receptor beta chains share one sample of origin, sequenced in a study of shared clonotypes between healthy human individuals. Data came from immunoSEQ multiplex PCR; TCRdb stores just in-frame clones and leaves some out. The sample consists of roughly 650,000 clones, 97% of them appearing once. Source material: naive CD4+ T cells sorted from blood. Subset described: CD45RA+ positively selected. The receptor set was obtained from a woman aged 30 to 39 in good health.

The chain combines TRBV9 with TRBJ2-7, with 8 bases identical to TRBD1. The ends lost 4 bases at V and 7 bases at J; junction bases unmatched: 10. Germline V gene sequence: CDR1 SGDLS, CDR2 YYNGEE. The CDR3 extends over 14 amino acids. CDR3 DNA: TGTGCCAGCAGCCCAAGGACAGGGTTGGGAGAGCAGTACTTC. Translating gives CASSPRTGLGEQYF.

Of note for this clone: Other DNA sequences from this sample encode an identical CDR3 as well. The chain is built from TRBV4-1 and TRBJ2-5; 7 bases match TRBD2. The J segment lost 5 bases and the V segment lost 3 bases, leaving 6 bases of the junction unmatched. Germline CDR1 and CDR2: MGHRA and YSYEKL. The CDR3 sequence is 14 residues long. The CDR3 DNA sequence: TGCGCCAGCAGCCAGGTGGCGGGAGTTGAGACCCAGTACTTC. Encoded protein: CASSQVAGVETQYF.

The chain combines TRBV5-1 with TRBJ1-4; unclear D gene. The CDR3 runs 14 residues. The germline V and J ends were trimmed by 1 base and 8 bases, with 12 bases remaining between them. CDR1 SGHRS and CDR2 YFSETQ come from the germline V gene. CDR3 bases: TGCGCCAGCAGCTTGTTTCTGTCGGGGGAAAAACTGTTTTTT. Protein: CASSLFLSGEKLFF.

The V gene is TRBV7-9, the J gene TRBJ2-3; 7 bases align to TRBD1. Germline V gene sequence: CDR1 SEHNR, CDR2 FQNEAQ (reference sequence). CDR3 length: 14 residues. V dropped 6 bases and J dropped 1; count of bases not matched to a gene: 4. The CDR3 nucleotides read TGTGCCAGCAGGGAAACAGGGGGCACAGATACGCAGTATTTT. Residues: CASRETGGTDTQYF.

V is TRBV6-1 and J is TRBJ1-1; D is unclear. Between the trimmed V and J ends, which lost 3 bases and 1 base, there was a span of 6 bases. Germline CDR1 reads MNHNS; CDR2 reads SASEGT. The CDR3 is 13 amino acids. The CDR3 DNA sequence: TGTGCCAGCAGTGATACAGAGAACACTGAAGCTTTCTTT. Translated: CASSDTENTEAFF.

The genes are TRBV18 and TRBJ2-6; D perhaps matches TRBD1 (6 bases). CDR1 is KGHSH, CDR2 LQKENI, per germline. The CDR3 spans 15 residues. The V and J ends lost 4 bases and 0 bases respectively, with 7 bases between them. CDR3 amino acids: CASSRGGSGANVLTF. Here the CDR3 DNA reads TGTGCCAGCTCACGAGGGGGCTCTGGGGCCAACGTCCTGACTTTC.

The chain has TRBV18 and TRBJ1-2, with TRBD1 identical over 7 bases. The germline gives CDR1 KGHSH, CDR2 LQKENI. The junction had 11 bases not matched to a gene; V was cut back by 3 bases and J by 7 bases. The CDR3 runs to 15 residues. CDR3 nucleotides: TGTGCCAGCTCACCGAAACAGGGGTTCTTTTCTGGCTACACCTTC. Encoded protein: CASSPKQGFFSGYTF.

The chain couples TRBV4-1 to TRBJ1-1; 7 nucleotides match TRBD1. The CDR3 contains 14 residues. The junction had 5 bases not matched to a gene; V was cut back by 3 bases and J by 4 bases. Germline V gene lookup returns CDR1 MGHRA and CDR2 YSYEKL. Here the CDR3 DNA reads TGCGCCAGCAGCCAGGAGACAGGGAGCACTGAAGCTTTCTTT. Translation gives CASSQETGSTEAFF.

This clone was detected once. The chain uses TRBV13 and TRBJ2-1; 8 nucleotides align to TRBD1. The length of the CDR3 is 17 residues. J was trimmed by 9 bases and V by 0 bases; bases with no gene match: 13. Germline V gene sequence: CDR1 PRHDT, CDR2 FYEKMQ (reference sequence). This CDR3 is CASSLGLSRGRFVEQFF. In DNA, the CDR3 is TGTGCCAGCAGCTTAGGCCTCAGCAGGGGGCGTTTCGTTGAGCAGTTCTTC.

The chain carries TRBV6-6 and TRBJ2-2; 14 bases match TRBD2. This CDR3 region has 16 residues. CDR1 and CDR2 (germline): MNHNY, SVGAGI (reference sequence). V gave up 8 bases and J gave up 5 bases; unmatched junction bases: 7. CDR3 nucleotide sequence: TGTGCCAGCGGGGGAGGACTAGCGGGAGGAACCGGGGAGCTGTTTTTT. It codes for CASGGGLAGGTGELFF.

This rearrangement joins TRBV27 to TRBJ2-7; D unresolved. Germline CDR1 reads MNHEY; CDR2 reads SMNVEV (reference sequence). The CDR3 is 17 amino acids. V gave up 5 bases and J gave up 0 bases, with 20 bases separating them. The CDR3 DNA is TGTGCCAGCAGTGTGGGCCCTGACGCCGCCCTCTCCTACGAGCAGTACTTC. This codes for CASSVGPDAALSYEQYF.

The chain has TRBV5-8 and TRBJ2-5, with D possibly matching TRBD2 (7 bases). V was shortened by 6 bases and J by 5 bases, with 23 bases between the two germline ends. The CDR3 totals 16 residues. CDR1 and CDR2 (germline): SGHTS, YDEGEE. CDR3 DNA sequence: TGTGCCAGCACCCCTGGGGTCGGGGGGCGAGGGGAGACCCAGTACTTC. Protein: CASTPGVGGRGETQYF.

The chain links TRBV5-1 to TRBJ2-7; 14 bases fit TRBD2. CDR1 is SGHRS and CDR2 is YFSETQ in the germline V gene. V lost 1 base to trimming and J lost 6 bases; unmatched junction nucleotides: 3. CDR3 size: 15 residues. The DNA of the CDR3 is TGCGCCAGCAGCTTGCACGGACTAGCGGGAGGCGAGCAGTACTTC. It is translated as CASSLHGLAGGEQYF.